A single sample gave rise to the 4 T cell receptor beta chains below, sequenced in a study of cytomegalovirus exposure and HLA in healthy donors. Vbeta (60) and Jbeta (13) primers were used in the PCR. Method: immunoSEQ multiplex PCR; TCRdb's copy keeps in-frame clones and lacks some. The table shows fewer than 180,000 clones, with about 60% occurring only once. Sample: PBMCs. The receptors stem from a woman in her sixties in good health and CMV-seropositive.

The rearrangement uses TRBV4-1 and TRBJ2-1; 11 nucleotides line up with TRBD2. Trimming at V came to 0 bases and at J to 9 bases, leaving 7 bases not matched to a gene. Germline V lookup: CDR1 MGHRA, CDR2 YSYEKL. The length of the CDR3 is 16 residues. CDR3: CASSQDPTSGRGEQFF. Here the CDR3 DNA reads TGCGCCAGCAGCCAAGATCCAACTAGCGGGAGAGGTGAGCAGTTCTTC.

This sequence joins TRBV7-2 and TRBJ1-2; D unresolved. Germline V gene sequence: CDR1 SGHTA, CDR2 FQGNSA. The CDR3 runs to 15 residues. V was cut by 3 bases and J by 0 bases, with 11 bases left in between. The CDR3 nucleotides read TGTGCCAGCAGCTTTCGGGAACCAACTAACTATGGCTACACCTTC. It yields the protein CASSFREPTNYGYTF.

CDR3 loop: CASSIVAGVGRNEQFF. CDR3 coding DNA: TGTGCCAGTAGTATAGTAGCGGGAGTGGGTCGCAATGAGCAGTTCTTC. The chain joins TRBV19 to TRBJ2-1; TRBD2 agrees at 9 bases. Germline CDR1 and CDR2: LNHDA and SQIVND (reference sequence). This CDR3 region has 16 residues. V lost 1 base and J lost 6; bases outside the gene matches: 7.

This clone was observed a few times. This chain connects TRBV28 to TRBJ2-2; TRBD1 agrees at 8 bases. The V gene end was trimmed by 5 bases and the J gene end by 5 bases; junction bases not matched to a gene: 1. Germline V CDR1 and CDR2: MDHEN, SYDVKM. The CDR3 loop spans 13 amino acids. The CDR3 loop is CASSRTGTGELFF. The CDR3 DNA reads TGTGCCAGCAGTCGGACAGGGACCGGGGAGCTGTTTTTT.